Sequencing of this T cell receptor (beta chain) was carried out in a study of regulatory T cells in long-lasting Graves disease. Time point of the sample: newly diagnosed GD, antithyroid drugs for less than 3 months. From PBMCs, RNA was extracted and then used to make the TCR library. As concerns this clonotype: One junction end disagrees with the germline gene, perhaps due to a read error.

In building TCR beta libraries, iRepertoire HTBI primers were used together with Arm-PCR of CDR3 regions. TCRdb re-called the multiplex PCR reads with MiXCR, one entry per CDR3 protein. Of over 500,000 distinct CDR3 sequences listed, 16% are singletons. The CDR3 has 17 amino acids. CDR1 is LNHNV and CDR2 is YYDKDF in the germline V gene (reference sequence). The data were also submitted as part of a second study, on T cells in Graves' hyperthyroidism and ophthalmopathy.

Sample: peripheral blood mononuclear cells (PBMCs), taken at new diagnosis, from a patient treated with antithyroid drugs. This receptor was obtained from a woman aged 30 to 39 with Graves disease. The V gene is TRBV15, the J gene TRBJ1-5; weak D call: TRBD1 (5 bases). CDR3 residues: CATSRDWGSYSNRPQHF. The CDR3 DNA is TGTGCCACCAGCAGAGATTGGGGCAGCTATAGCAATCGGCCCCAGCATTTT.